The rows below give T cell receptor beta chains drawn from one sample of a study of blood T cell repertoires in COVID-19. Profiling relied on immunoSEQ multiplex PCR, and the TCRdb table lists in-frame clones only, not all of them. The data contain fewer than 200,000 clones, approximately 84% of them singletons. Sequences were obtained from peripheral blood. The origin of the receptors is a woman at least 80 years old with acute or convalescent COVID-19. Each CDR3 is given with its conserved first and last residue. Each record gives: V gene, clone size, CDR3 length, D gene, J gene, CDR3 protein, CDR3 DNA. The D gene is left open where the match is weak. Not all rows give a size; the values are once, few, many and, for expanded clones, a class.

TRBV6-4	-	16	TRBD1	TRBJ1-3	CASIGTESPSGNTIYF	TGTGCCAGCATAGGGACAGAGAGCCCCTCTGGAAACACCATATATTTT
TRBV6-5	-	13	TRBD1	TRBJ1-2	CASSYSTGAGYTF	TGTGCCAGCAGTTACTCCACAGGGGCCGGCTACACCTTC
TRBV7-8	-	17	TRBD1	TRBJ2-7	CASSLRRPGDRFHEQYF	TGTGCCAGCAGCTTGCGTCGACCCGGGGACAGGTTCCACGAGCAGTACTTC
TRBV5-4	-	16	-	TRBJ1-1	CASSPQGGLRTTEAFF	TGTGCCAGCAGCCCACAAGGCGGACTCAGAACAACTGAAGCTTTCTTT
TRBV7-6	-	11	TRBD1	TRBJ2-1	CASSRDRKQFF	TGTGCCAGCAGCCGGGACAGAAAGCAGTTCTTC
TRBV5-1	-	15	-	TRBJ1-1	CASSLVGGKNTEAFF	TGCGCCAGCAGCTTGGTTGGAGGGAAGAACACTGAAGCTTTCTTT
TRBV6-5	-	13	-	TRBJ2-5	CATLIPYQETQYF	TGTGCCACCCTTATTCCGTACCAAGAGACCCAGTACTTC
TRBV24-1	-	13	TRBD1	TRBJ2-1	CATRDRASNEQFF	TGTGCCACCAGGGACAGGGCAAGCAATGAGCAGTTCTTC
TRBV19	-	13	-	TRBJ1-5	CASSMRQVGPQHF	TGTGCCAGTAGTATGCGACAGGTCGGGCCCCAGCATTTT
TRBV5-1	once	16	-	TRBJ2-1	CASSLGFLSNSNEQFF	TGCGCCAGCAGCTTGGGTTTCCTTTCGAATAGCAATGAGCAGTTCTTC
TRBV27	-	13	-	TRBJ2-7	CASSLGASYEQYF	TGTGCCAGCTCTCTTGGGGCTTCCTACGAGCAGTACTTC
TRBV4-1	many	16	-	TRBJ1-6	CASSQGVQGANSPLHF	TGCGCCAGCAGCCAAGGTGTACAGGGAGCAAATTCACCCCTCCACTTT
TRBV19	-	20	-	TRBJ1-6	CASSMANSGKVASYNSPLHF	TGTGCCAGTAGTATGGCCAACAGCGGAAAAGTTGCCTCCTATAATTCACCCCTCCACTTT
TRBV12-3/TRBV12-4	few	12	TRBD2	TRBJ2-1	CATGLGLVKQFF	TGTGCCACCGGACTAGGGTTAGTCAAGCAGTTCTTC
TRBV6-6	-	14	TRBD1	TRBJ1-1	CASSTNRGDTEAFF	TGTGCCAGCAGTACAAACAGGGGTGACACTGAAGCTTTCTTT
TRBV7-9	-	15	TRBD2	TRBJ2-5	CASSFGTSGVETQYF	TGTGCCAGCAGCTTCGGGACTAGCGGGGTAGAGACCCAGTACTTC
TRBV14	-	15	-	TRBJ2-3	CASSQETRNTDTQYF	TGTGCCAGCAGCCAGGAGACTCGTAACACAGATACGCAGTATTTT
TRBV28	once	13	-	TRBJ1-2	CASSSLSNYGYTF	TGTGCCAGCAGTTCCCTATCTAACTATGGCTACACCTTC
TRBV6-5	-	15	TRBD1	TRBJ1-1	CASSPRGTGGTEAFF	TGTGCCAGCAGTCCGAGGGGGACAGGGGGGACTGAAGCTTTCTTT
TRBV19	few	15	TRBD2	TRBJ2-7	CASSPGTIPSYEQYF	TGTGCCAGTAGTCCTGGGACTATACCTTCCTACGAGCAGTACTTC
TRBV28	-	15	-	TRBJ1-5	CASSLGGVRGQPQHF	TGTGCCAGCAGTTTAGGAGGGGTACGGGGCCAGCCCCAGCATTTT
TRBV27	-	16	TRBD2	TRBJ2-3	CASSLWTSGNTDTQYF	TGTGCCAGCAGTTTATGGACTAGCGGGAACACAGATACGCAGTATTTT
TRBV6-5	-	13	TRBD1	TRBJ1-2	CASSYGQGDGYTF	TGTGCCAGCAGTTATGGGCAGGGGGATGGCTACACCTTC
TRBV19	-	13	TRBD1	TRBJ1-4	CASSTRDRGKLFF	TGTGCCAGTAGTACCAGGGACAGGGGGAAACTGTTTTTT
TRBV27	once	14	-	TRBJ1-5	CASSPRGGFEPQHF	TGTGCCAGCAGTCCCCGAGGTGGCTTCGAGCCCCAGCATTTT
TRBV20-1	few	16	TRBD1	TRBJ2-3	CSASGQGTGGTDTQYF	TGCAGTGCTAGTGGTCAAGGGACAGGGGGCACAGATACGCAGTATTTT
TRBV6-5	-	14	TRBD1	TRBJ2-7	CASTPGQGSYEQYF	TGTGCCAGCACCCCGGGACAGGGCTCCTACGAGCAGTACTTC
TRBV5-6	few	15	-	TRBJ1-5	CASSLAGRVNQPQHF	TGTGCCAGCAGCTTGGCAGGGAGGGTCAATCAGCCCCAGCATTTT
TRBV6-5	-	14	-	TRBJ2-1	CASRRVNSYNEQFF	TGTGCCAGCCGGAGGGTGAACTCCTACAATGAGCAGTTCTTC